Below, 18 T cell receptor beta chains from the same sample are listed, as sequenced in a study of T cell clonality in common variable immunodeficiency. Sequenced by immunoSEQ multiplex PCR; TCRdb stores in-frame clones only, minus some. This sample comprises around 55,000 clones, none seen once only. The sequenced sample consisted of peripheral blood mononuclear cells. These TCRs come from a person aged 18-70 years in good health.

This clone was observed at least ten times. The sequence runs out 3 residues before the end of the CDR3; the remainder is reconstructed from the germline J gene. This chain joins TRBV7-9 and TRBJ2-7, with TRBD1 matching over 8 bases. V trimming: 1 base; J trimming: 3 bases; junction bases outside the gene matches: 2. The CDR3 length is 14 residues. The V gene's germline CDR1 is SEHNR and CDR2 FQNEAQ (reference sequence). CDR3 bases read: TGTGCCAGCAGCTTAGTGGGGACAGGCTACGAG. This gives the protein CASSLVGTGYE. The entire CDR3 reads CASSLVGTGYEQYF.

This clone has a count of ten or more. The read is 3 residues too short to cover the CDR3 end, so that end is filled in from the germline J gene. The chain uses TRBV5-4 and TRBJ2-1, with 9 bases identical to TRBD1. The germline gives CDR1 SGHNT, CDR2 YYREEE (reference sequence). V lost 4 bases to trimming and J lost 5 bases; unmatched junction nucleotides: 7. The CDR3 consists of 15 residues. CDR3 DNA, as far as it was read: TGTGCCAGCAGCCCCGGGACAGGGTCCAACAATGAG. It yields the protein CASSPGTGSNNE. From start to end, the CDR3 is CASSPGTGSNNEQFF.

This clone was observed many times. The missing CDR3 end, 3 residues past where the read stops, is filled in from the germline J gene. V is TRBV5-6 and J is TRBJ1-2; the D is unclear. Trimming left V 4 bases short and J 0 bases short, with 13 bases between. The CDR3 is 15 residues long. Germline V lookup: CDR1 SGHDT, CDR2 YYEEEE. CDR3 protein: CASSPKWLANYGYTF. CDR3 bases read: TGTGCCAGCAGCCCAAAATGGCTAGCTAACTATGGC.

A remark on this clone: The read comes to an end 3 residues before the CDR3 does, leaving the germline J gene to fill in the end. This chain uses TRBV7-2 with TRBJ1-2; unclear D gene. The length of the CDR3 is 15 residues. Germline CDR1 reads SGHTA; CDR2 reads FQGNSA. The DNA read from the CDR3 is TGTGCCAGCGGCTCTAGCGGGAGGGTCCAAGAGCCC. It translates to CASGSSGRVQEP. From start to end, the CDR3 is CASGSSGRVQEPYTF.

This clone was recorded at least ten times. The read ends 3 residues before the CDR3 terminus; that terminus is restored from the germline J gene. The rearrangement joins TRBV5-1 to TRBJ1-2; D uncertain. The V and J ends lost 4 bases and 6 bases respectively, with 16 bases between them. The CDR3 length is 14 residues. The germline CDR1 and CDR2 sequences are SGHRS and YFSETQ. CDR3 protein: CASSLTGDGNGYTF. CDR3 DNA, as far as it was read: TGCGCCAGCAGCCTAACCGGGGATGGCAATGGC.

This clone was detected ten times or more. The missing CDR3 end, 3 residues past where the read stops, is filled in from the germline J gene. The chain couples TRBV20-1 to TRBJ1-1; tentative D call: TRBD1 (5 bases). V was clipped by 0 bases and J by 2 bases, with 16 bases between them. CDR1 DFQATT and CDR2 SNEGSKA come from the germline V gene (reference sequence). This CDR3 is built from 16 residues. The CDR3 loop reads CSARDLSQGENTEAFF. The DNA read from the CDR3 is TGCAGTGCTAGAGATCTAAGCCAGGGTGAAAACACTGAA.

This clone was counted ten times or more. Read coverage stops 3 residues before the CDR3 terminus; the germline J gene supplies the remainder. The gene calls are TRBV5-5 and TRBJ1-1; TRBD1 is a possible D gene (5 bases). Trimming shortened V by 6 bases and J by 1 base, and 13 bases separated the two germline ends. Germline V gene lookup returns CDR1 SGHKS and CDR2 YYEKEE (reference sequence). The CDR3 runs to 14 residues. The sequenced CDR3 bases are TGTGCCAGCAATCCGGGACTCCGGAACACTGAA. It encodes CASNPGLRNTE. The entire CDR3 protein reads CASNPGLRNTEAFF.

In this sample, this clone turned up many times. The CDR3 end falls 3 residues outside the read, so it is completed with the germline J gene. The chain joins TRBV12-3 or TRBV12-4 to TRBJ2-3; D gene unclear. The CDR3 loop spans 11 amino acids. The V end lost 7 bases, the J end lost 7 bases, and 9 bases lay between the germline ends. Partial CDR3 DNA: TGTGCCAGCAAGACCAGGTATACG. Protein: CASKTRYT. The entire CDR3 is CASKTRYTQYF.

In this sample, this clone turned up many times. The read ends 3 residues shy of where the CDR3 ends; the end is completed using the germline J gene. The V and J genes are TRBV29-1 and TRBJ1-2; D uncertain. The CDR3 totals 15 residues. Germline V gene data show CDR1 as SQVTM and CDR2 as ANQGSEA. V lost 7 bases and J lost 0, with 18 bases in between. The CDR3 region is CSDVSGPTANYGYTF. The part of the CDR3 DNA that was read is TGCAGCGATGTTAGTGGTCCTACCGCTAACTATGGC.

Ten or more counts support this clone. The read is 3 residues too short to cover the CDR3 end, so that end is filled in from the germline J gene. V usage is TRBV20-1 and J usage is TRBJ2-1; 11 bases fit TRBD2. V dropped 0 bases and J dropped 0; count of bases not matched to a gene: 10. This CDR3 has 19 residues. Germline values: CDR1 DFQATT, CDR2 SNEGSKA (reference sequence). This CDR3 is CSARDEASGGLSSYNEQFF. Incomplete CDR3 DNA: TGCAGTGCTAGAGATGAGGCTAGCGGGGGGCTCAGCTCCTACAATGAG.

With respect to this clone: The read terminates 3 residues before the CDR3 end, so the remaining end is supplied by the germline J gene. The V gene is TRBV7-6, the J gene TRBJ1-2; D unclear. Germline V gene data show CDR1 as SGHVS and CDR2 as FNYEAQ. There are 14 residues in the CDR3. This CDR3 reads CASSLGGSSYDYTF. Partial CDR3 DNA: TGTGCCAGCAGCTTGGGCGGGAGCTCCTACGAC. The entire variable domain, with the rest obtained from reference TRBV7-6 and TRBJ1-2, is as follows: GAGVSQSPRYKVTKRGQDVALRCDPISGHVSLYWYRQALGQGPEFLTYFNYEAQQDKSGLPNDRFSAERPEGSISTLTIQRTEQRDSAMYRCASSLGGSSYDYTFGSGTRLTVV.

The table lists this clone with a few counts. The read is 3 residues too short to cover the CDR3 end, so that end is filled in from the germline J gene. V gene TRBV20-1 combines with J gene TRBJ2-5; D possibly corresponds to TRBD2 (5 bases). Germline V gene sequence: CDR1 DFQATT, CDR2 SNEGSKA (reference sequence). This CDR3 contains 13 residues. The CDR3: CSAAPERPDTQYF. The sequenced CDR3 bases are TGCAGTGCAGCCCCCGAGCGGCCAGATACC.

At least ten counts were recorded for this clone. The CDR3 bases that were read are TGTGCCAGCAGCTCCGACAGATCACGTCAGCCC. The encoded protein is CASSSDRSRQP. The CDR3 as a whole reads CASSSDRSRQPQHF. The chain joins TRBV7-2 to TRBJ1-5; maybe TRBD1 (5 bases). From the germline J gene comes the end of the CDR3, since the read stops 3 residues before it. Trimming shortened V by 4 bases and J by 6 bases, and 13 bases separated the two germline ends. Germline CDR1 SGHTA, CDR2 FQGNSA. This CDR3 has 14 residues. The complete variable domain, with remaining parts taken from reference TRBV7-2 and TRBJ1-5, reads GAGVSQSPSNKVTEKGKDVELRCDPISGHTALYWYRQSLGQGLEFLIYFQGNSAPDKSGLPSDRFSAERTGGSVSTLTIQRTQQEDSAVYLCASSSDRSRQPQHFGDGTRLSIL.

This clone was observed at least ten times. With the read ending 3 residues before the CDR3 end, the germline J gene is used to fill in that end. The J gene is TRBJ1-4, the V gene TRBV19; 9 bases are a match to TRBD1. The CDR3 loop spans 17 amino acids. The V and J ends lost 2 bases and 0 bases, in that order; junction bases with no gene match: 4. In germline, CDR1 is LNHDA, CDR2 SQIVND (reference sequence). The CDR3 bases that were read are TGTGCCAGTAGTATAACGGGACAGGGAGCAACTAATGAAAAA. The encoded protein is CASSITGQGATNEK. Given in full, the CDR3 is CASSITGQGATNEKLFF.

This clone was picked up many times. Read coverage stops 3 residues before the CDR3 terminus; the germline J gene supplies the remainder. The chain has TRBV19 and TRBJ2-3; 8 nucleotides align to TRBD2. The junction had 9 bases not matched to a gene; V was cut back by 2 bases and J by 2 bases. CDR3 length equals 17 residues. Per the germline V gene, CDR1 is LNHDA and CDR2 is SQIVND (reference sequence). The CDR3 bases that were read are TGTGCCAGTAGTATAAGCGGGAGTTTTAGGTCCACAGATACG. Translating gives CASSISGSFRSTDT. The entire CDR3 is CASSISGSFRSTDTQYF.

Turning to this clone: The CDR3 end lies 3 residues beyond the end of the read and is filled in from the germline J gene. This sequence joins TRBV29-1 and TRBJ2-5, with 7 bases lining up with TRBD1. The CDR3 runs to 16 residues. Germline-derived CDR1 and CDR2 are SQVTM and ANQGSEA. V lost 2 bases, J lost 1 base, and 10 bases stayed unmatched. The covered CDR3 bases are TGCAGCGTTGAATATTGGGACAGTAATTCCCAAGAGACC. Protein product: CSVEYWDSNSQET. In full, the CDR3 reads CSVEYWDSNSQETQYF.

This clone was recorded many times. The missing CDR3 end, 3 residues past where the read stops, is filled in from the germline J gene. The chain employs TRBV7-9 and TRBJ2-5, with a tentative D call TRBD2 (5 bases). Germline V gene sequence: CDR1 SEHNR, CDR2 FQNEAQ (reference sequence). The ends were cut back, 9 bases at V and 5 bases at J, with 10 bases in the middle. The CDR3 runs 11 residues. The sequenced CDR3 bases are TGTGCCAGTAACACGGGGGAGACC. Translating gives CASNTGET. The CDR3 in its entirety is CASNTGETQYF.

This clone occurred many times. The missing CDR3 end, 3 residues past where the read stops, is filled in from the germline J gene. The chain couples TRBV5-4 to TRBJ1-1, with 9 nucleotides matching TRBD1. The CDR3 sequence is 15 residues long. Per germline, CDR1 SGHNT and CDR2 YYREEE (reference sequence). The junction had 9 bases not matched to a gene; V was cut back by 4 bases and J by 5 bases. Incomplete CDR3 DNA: TGTGCCAGCAGCAACTACAGGGGGCAAGGGACTGAA. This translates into CASSNYRGQGTE. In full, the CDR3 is CASSNYRGQGTEAFF.